The 20 T cell receptor beta chains presented below share a single source sample, sequenced in a study of CD4 T cells in relation to SARS-CoV-2 and coronaviruses. For these TCRs, the target antigens are not known. TCRdb's copy holds only in-frame clones and misses some; the assay was immunoSEQ multiplex PCR. The sample records approximately 41,000 clones, under 80% being singletons. The specimen was memory CD4+ T cells from PBMCs, cultured in vitro. The source is an adult with COVID-19.

A few counts support this clone. This chain links TRBV5-1 with TRBJ1-2; D gene uncertain. V lost 4 bases and J 6 bases, leaving 10 bases between the germline ends. The germline V gene has CDR1 SGHRS and CDR2 YFSETQ. The CDR3 runs 12 residues. The CDR3 loop reads CASSRTLDGYTF. CDR3 nucleotide sequence: TGCGCCAGCAGCCGGACCCTGGATGGCTACACCTTC.

The V and J genes are TRBV7-9 and TRBJ2-1, with 7 positions matching TRBD1. Germline V gene sequence: CDR1 SEHNR, CDR2 FQNEAQ (reference sequence). The V segment lost 5 bases and the J segment 3 bases; nucleotides outside the gene matches: 10. The CDR3 is 16 residues long. The CDR3 loop reads CASSLRVRDSYNEQFF. CDR3 coding DNA: TGTGCCAGCAGCCTTAGAGTCCGGGACAGCTACAATGAGCAGTTCTTC.

The chain links TRBV4-1 to TRBJ1-5; 7 bases map to TRBD1. The J segment lost 8 bases and the V segment lost 3 bases, leaving 10 bases of the junction unmatched. This CDR3 region has 15 residues. CDR1 is MGHRA and CDR2 is YSYEKL in the germline V gene. As DNA, the CDR3 is TGCGCCAGCAGCCAGTACAGGGGAGAGGTTGAGCCCCAGCATTTT. Its protein is CASSQYRGEVEPQHF.

The rearrangement links TRBV4-1 to TRBJ2-1; 11 bases are shared with TRBD2. Germline V CDR1 and CDR2: MGHRA, YSYEKL. The V gene end was trimmed by 0 bases and the J gene end by 3 bases; junction bases not matched to a gene: 10. CDR3 length: 19 amino acids. As DNA, the CDR3 is TGCGCCAGCAGCCAAGATACTGCCCGTAGCGGGGGGGTCTACAATGAGCAGTTCTTC. Translated, it gives CASSQDTARSGGVYNEQFF.

The chain has TRBV24-1 and TRBJ2-7, with 7 bases lining up with TRBD1. The CDR3 totals 13 residues. J was trimmed by 3 bases and V by 4 bases; bases with no gene match: 2. Per germline, CDR1 KGHDR and CDR2 SFDVKD. The CDR3 protein is CATSEGDSYEQYF. Here the CDR3 DNA reads TGTGCCACCAGTGAAGGGGACAGCTACGAGCAGTACTTC.

This clone showed up just a few times. The chain uses TRBV3-1 (or the pseudogene TRBV3-2) and TRBJ2-1; no clear D gene. Trimming stripped 0 bases from V and 8 bases from J, with 5 bases between. Germline V gene lookup returns CDR1 LGHDT and CDR2 YNNKEL (reference sequence). CDR3 size: 12 residues. The CDR3 protein is CASSQDPHEQFF. CDR3 nucleotide sequence: TGTGCCAGCAGCCAAGATCCTCATGAGCAGTTCTTC.

V is TRBV5-1 and J is TRBJ2-3; D is possibly TRBD2 (5 bases). Germline CDR1 reads SGHRS; CDR2 reads YFSETQ. Between the trimmed V and J ends, which lost 1 base and 0 bases, there was a span of 9 bases. CDR3 size: 15 residues. This chain's CDR3 is CASSLMRASTDTQYF. The CDR3, as DNA: TGCGCCAGCAGCTTGATGCGGGCTAGCACAGATACGCAGTATTTT.

The chain uses TRBV5-4 and TRBJ2-5; D unclear. The CDR3 is 14 amino acids. The V and J ends lost 3 bases and 2 bases respectively, with 11 bases between them. CDR1 and CDR2 from the germline V gene are SGHNT and YYREEE (reference sequence). This chain's CDR3 is CASSSLLGQETQYF. DNA for the CDR3: TGTGCCAGCAGCTCCTTGCTGGGTCAAGAGACCCAGTACTTC.

The rearrangement uses TRBV11-2 and TRBJ2-7; TRBD1 agrees at 9 bases. This CDR3 region has 14 residues. Germline V gene data show CDR1 as SGHAT and CDR2 as FQNNGV. With V trimmed by 3 bases and J by 3 bases, 3 bases remained unmatched. CDR3 residues: CASSFTGGGYEQYF. The CDR3 DNA reads as TGTGCCAGCAGCTTTACAGGGGGCGGCTACGAGCAGTACTTC.

This chain links TRBV4-1 with TRBJ2-7, with unresolved D. The CDR3 has 14 residues. Trimming stripped 1 base from V and 0 bases from J, with 7 bases between. Germline loops: CDR1 MGHRA, CDR2 YSYEKL. In DNA, the CDR3 is TGCGCCAGCAGCCAAGTTGGGAACTCCTACGAGCAGTACTTC. Translated: CASSQVGNSYEQYF.

This clone was picked up a small number of times. The chain carries TRBV6-5 and TRBJ2-1; 13 nucleotides align to TRBD2. The CDR3 loop spans 16 amino acids. Germline CDR1 and CDR2: MNHEY and SVGAGI. V dropped 4 bases and J dropped 7; count of bases not matched to a gene: 7. The CDR3 bases are TGTGCCAGCAGTTGGACTAGCGGGAGATCTTATAATGAGCAGTTCTTC. Translated: CASSWTSGRSYNEQFF.

In this sample, this clone turned up once. The chain recombines TRBV19 with TRBJ1-5; TRBD1 agrees at 8 bases. From germline, CDR1 is LNHDA and CDR2 SQIVND (reference sequence). With 7 bases clipped from V and 6 bases from J, the junction kept 8 bases outside the gene matches. The CDR3 is 14 amino acids. This CDR3 reads CASTFTGGAQPQHF. The CDR3 nucleotides read TGTGCCAGTACTTTCACAGGGGGAGCTCAGCCCCAGCATTTT.

The V and J genes are TRBV4-2 and TRBJ2-5; 10 positions agree with TRBD1. The CDR3 runs 15 residues. Trimming cost V 3 bases and J 1 base; bases outside gene matches: 2. The V gene's germline CDR1 is LGHNA and CDR2 YNFKEQ. CDR3 coding DNA: TGTGCCAGCAGCCAGGGACAGGGGCGCCAAGAGACCCAGTACTTC. It specifies CASSQGQGRQETQYF.

This clone has a single count. The V gene is TRBV24-1, the J gene TRBJ2-1; D remains ambiguous. V was pared by 1 base and J by 13 bases, with 10 bases between. The CDR3 has 12 residues. CDR1 KGHDR and CDR2 SFDVKD come from the germline V gene. As DNA, the CDR3 is TGTGCCACCAGTGATTTCTCAGCTTTTCAGTTCTTC. Amino acids: CATSDFSAFQFF.

This clone was counted only a few times. The rearrangement uses TRBV28 and TRBJ1-1, with D possibly being TRBD1 (5 bases). The CDR3 sequence is 12 residues long. V was trimmed by 7 bases and J by 11 bases, leaving 17 bases between them. Germline-derived CDR1 and CDR2 are MDHEN and SYDVKM. CDR3 sequence: CASNQGYWGAFF. In nucleotides, the CDR3 is TGTGCCAGCAACCAAGGGTATTGGGGGGCTTTCTTT.

This clone was recorded a few times. The chain carries TRBV30 and TRBJ1-3; a weak D match, TRBD1 (6 bases). This CDR3 spans 13 amino acids. Trimming stripped 8 bases from V and 8 bases from J, with 19 bases between. Per the germline V gene, CDR1 is GTSNPN and CDR2 is SVGIG (reference sequence). DNA for the CDR3: TGTGCCGGAGCGACAGGAGCAGGATACACCATATATTTT. It yields the protein CAGATGAGYTIYF.

The rearrangement links TRBV7-9 to TRBJ2-7; TRBD1 or TRBD2 may be the D gene (5 bases each). The germline CDR1 and CDR2 sequences are SEHNR and FQNEAQ (reference sequence). The CDR3 loop spans 15 amino acids. V was pared by 3 bases and J by 0 bases, with 12 bases between. The CDR3 protein is CASSFSGTSSYEQYF. DNA for the CDR3: TGTGCCAGCAGCTTCTCAGGGACGAGCTCCTACGAGCAGTACTTC.

The CDR3 region has the DNA TGTGCCAGCAGTACTCCGCGGGAGGGAGACATTCAGTACTTC. Its translation: CASSTPREGDIQYF. The chain links TRBV6-5 to TRBJ2-4; 9 positions agree with TRBD2. Germline V gene lookup returns CDR1 MNHEY and CDR2 SVGAGI. After removal of 5 bases from V and 8 bases from J, the junction contained 7 bases not matched to a gene. The CDR3 is made up of 14 amino acids.

The V gene is TRBV7-2, the J gene TRBJ2-7, with 7 positions matching TRBD2. V dropped 4 bases and J dropped 4; count of bases not matched to a gene: 13. Germline V gene sequence: CDR1 SGHTA, CDR2 FQGNSA. The CDR3 is made up of 16 amino acids. For the CDR3, the DNA is TGTGCCAGCAGCTCCCAGACGGGACTAAGATCTTACGAGCAGTACTTC. This translates into CASSSQTGLRSYEQYF.

A few counts support this clone. The V gene is TRBV7-9, the J gene TRBJ1-2; TRBD1 is a possible D gene (5 bases). The CDR3 totals 15 residues. Trimming took 3 bases from V and 4 from J, leaving 15 bases between them. CDR1 is SEHNR and CDR2 is FQNEAQ in the germline V gene (reference sequence). CDR3 DNA: TGTGCCAGCAGCTTGGACATCCCCTCTCGCTATGGCTACACCTTC. It is translated as CASSLDIPSRYGYTF.